The 12 T cell receptor beta chains below all came from one sample that was sequenced in a study of OX40 agonist ivuxolimab in advanced cancers. The protocol used for the library was the immunoSEQ multiplex PCR assay. As stored in TCRdb, this immuneACCESS dataset retains in-frame rearrangements with V and J assigned. A fraction of the clones does not appear; measured against another copy, unresolved V genes explain less than half of the discrepancy, and the remainder lacks a known reason. For this sample the table gives fewer than 55,000 clones, of which 80% to 90% were detected only once. The leading ten clones occupy around a quarter of the sample. Specimen: CD4+ or CD8+ T cells sorted from blood, collected in a trial of the OX40 agonist ivuxolimab. Receptors were obtained from an adult with an advanced solid tumor such as melanoma, head and neck, liver or kidney cancer.

The sample holds one count of this clone. The rearrangement joins TRBV27 to TRBJ2-7; D is ambiguous. V lost 6 bases and J lost 0, with 15 bases in between. The CDR3 totals 15 residues. Germline CDR1 and CDR2: MNHEY and SMNVEV (reference sequence). CDR3 residues: CASRGMAGDSYEQYF. The DNA for the CDR3 is TGTGCCAGCAGGGGGATGGCAGGAGACTCCTACGAGCAGTACTTC.

V gene TRBV4-1 combines with J gene TRBJ2-7; 7 bases are a match to TRBD1. Germline V CDR1 and CDR2: MGHRA, YSYEKL. The ends lost 0 bases at V and 0 bases at J; junction bases unmatched: 2. The CDR3 sequence is 15 residues long. CDR3 nucleotides: TGCGCCAGCAGCCAAGATCCAGGGGGCTCCTACGAGCAGTACTTC. It codes for CASSQDPGGSYEQYF.

The chain uses TRBV5-4 and TRBJ1-1; a possible D gene is TRBD1 (5 bases). The germline gives CDR1 SGHNT, CDR2 YYREEE (reference sequence). The CDR3 runs to 15 residues. Trimming took 0 bases from V and 0 from J, leaving 9 bases between them. CDR3 protein: CASSLDDRMNTEAFF. In nucleotides, the CDR3 is TGTGCCAGCAGCTTGGACGACAGAATGAACACTGAAGCTTTCTTT.

V gene TRBV7-8 combines with J gene TRBJ1-2, with D unresolved. The CDR3 is made up of 11 amino acids. Trimming removed 2 bases at V and 8 bases at J, with 6 bases between. Looked up from germline, CDR1 is SGHVS and CDR2 is FQNEAQ. The CDR3 nucleotides are TGTGCCAGCAGCTTAAGTCACGGCTACACCTTC. Translating gives CASSLSHGYTF. Full variable domain (outside the CDR3, taken from reference TRBV7-8 and TRBJ1-2): GAGVSQSPRYKVAKRGQDVALRCDPISGHVSLFWYQQALGQGPEFLTYFQNEAQLDKSGLPSDRFFAERPEGSVSTLKIQRTQQEDSAVYLCASSLSHGYTFGSGTRLTVV.

The CDR3 sequence is CASSWEFPDTQYF. Here the CDR3 DNA reads TGTGCCAGCAGTTGGGAGTTCCCAGATACGCAGTATTTT. This rearrangement joins TRBV27 to TRBJ2-3; D is perhaps TRBD2 (5 bases). The V gene's germline CDR1 is MNHEY and CDR2 SMNVEV (reference sequence). V was trimmed by 4 bases and J by 4 bases, leaving 9 bases between them. This CDR3 spans 13 amino acids.

This chain uses TRBV27 with TRBJ2-7; D ambiguous. Germline V lookup: CDR1 MNHEY, CDR2 SMNVEV (reference sequence). The CDR3 totals 14 residues. Trimming took off 4 bases at V and 3 bases at J, with 13 bases between the two ends. CDR3 region: CASSSQTRSYEQYF. CDR3 in DNA: TGTGCCAGCAGTTCCCAGACAAGAAGCTACGAGCAGTACTTC.

V is TRBV4-2 and J is TRBJ1-5, with a weak D call TRBD1 (6 bases). This CDR3 contains 14 residues. Germline CDR1 and CDR2: LGHNA and YNFKEQ. With 1 base removed from V and 5 bases from J, the gap between germline ends came to 9 bases. The CDR3 region has the DNA TGTGCCAGCAGCCAAGGCAGGGGATATCAGCCCCAGCATTTT. It yields the protein CASSQGRGYQPQHF.

This chain uses TRBV19 with TRBJ2-1, with 8 nucleotides matching TRBD2. Germline V gives CDR1 LNHDA, CDR2 SQIVND (reference sequence). There are 14 residues in the CDR3. J lost 4 bases, V lost 3 bases, and 2 bases had no gene match. CDR3 nucleotides: TGTGCCAGTAGTATGGGACTAGGGTACAATGAGCAGTTCTTC. Translated, it gives CASSMGLGYNEQFF. The whole variable domain, filled in from reference TRBV19 and TRBJ2-1, reads DGGITQSPKYLFRKEGQNVTLSCEQNLNHDAMYWYRQDPGQGLRLIYYSQIVNDFQKGDIAEGYSVSREKKESFPLTVTSAQKNPTAFYLCASSMGLGYNEQFFGPGTRLTVL.

The CDR3, as DNA: TGTGCCAGCTGGGGATTTGAGGATGGCTACACCTTC. The encoded protein is CASWGFEDGYTF. This rearrangement joins TRBV6-5 to TRBJ1-2; D is unclear. Trimming stripped 8 bases from V and 6 bases from J, with 13 bases between. The length of the CDR3 is 12 residues. The germline V gene has CDR1 MNHEY and CDR2 SVGAGI.

V usage is TRBV5-6 and J usage is TRBJ2-2; TRBD1 or TRBD2 may be the D gene (7 bases each). This CDR3 is 16 amino acids long. V lost 3 bases, J lost 0 bases, and 12 bases lay in between. Germline V gene sequence: CDR1 SGHDT, CDR2 YYEEEE. The CDR3 region has the DNA TGTGCCAGCAGCTGGGAGGGGGCAACGAACACCGGGGAGCTGTTTTTT. Amino acid sequence: CASSWEGATNTGELFF.

The V gene is TRBV4-3, the J gene TRBJ2-1; TRBD2 aligns across 9 bases. Germline V gene data show CDR1 as LGHNA and CDR2 as YSLEER. V lost 0 bases and J lost 4; bases outside the gene matches: 4. CDR3 length: 16 residues. CDR3 bases: TGCGCCAGCAGCCAAGATACGGCGGGGGGGTACAATGAGCAGTTCTTC. It translates to CASSQDTAGGYNEQFF.

This clone was seen just once. The CDR3 protein is CASQGNYNEQFF. The CDR3 nucleotides read TGTGCCAGTCAGGGTAACTACAATGAGCAGTTCTTC. The chain joins TRBV27 to TRBJ2-1; possibly TRBD1 for D (5 bases). The germline V gene encodes CDR1 MNHEY and CDR2 SMNVEV (reference sequence). The CDR3 covers 12 residues. The germline V and J ends were trimmed by 9 bases and 3 bases, with 9 bases remaining between them.